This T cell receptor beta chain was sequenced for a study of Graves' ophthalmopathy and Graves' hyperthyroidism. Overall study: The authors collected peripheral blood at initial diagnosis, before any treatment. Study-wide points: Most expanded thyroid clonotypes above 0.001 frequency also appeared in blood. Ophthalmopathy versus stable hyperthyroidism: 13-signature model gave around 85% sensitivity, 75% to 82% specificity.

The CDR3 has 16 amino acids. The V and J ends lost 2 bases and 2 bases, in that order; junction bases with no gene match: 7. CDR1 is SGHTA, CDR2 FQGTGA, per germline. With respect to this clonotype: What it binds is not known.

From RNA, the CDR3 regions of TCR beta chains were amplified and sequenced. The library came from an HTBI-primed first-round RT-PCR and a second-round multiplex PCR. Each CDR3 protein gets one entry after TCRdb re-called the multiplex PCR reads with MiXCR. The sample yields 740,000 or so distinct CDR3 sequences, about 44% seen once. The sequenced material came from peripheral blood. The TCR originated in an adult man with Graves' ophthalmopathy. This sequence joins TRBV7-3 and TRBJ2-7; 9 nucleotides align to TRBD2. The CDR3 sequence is CASSLPSSGDPYEQYF. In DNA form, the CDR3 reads TGTGCCAGCAGCTTACCTTCTAGCGGGGATCCCTACGAGCAGTACTTC.